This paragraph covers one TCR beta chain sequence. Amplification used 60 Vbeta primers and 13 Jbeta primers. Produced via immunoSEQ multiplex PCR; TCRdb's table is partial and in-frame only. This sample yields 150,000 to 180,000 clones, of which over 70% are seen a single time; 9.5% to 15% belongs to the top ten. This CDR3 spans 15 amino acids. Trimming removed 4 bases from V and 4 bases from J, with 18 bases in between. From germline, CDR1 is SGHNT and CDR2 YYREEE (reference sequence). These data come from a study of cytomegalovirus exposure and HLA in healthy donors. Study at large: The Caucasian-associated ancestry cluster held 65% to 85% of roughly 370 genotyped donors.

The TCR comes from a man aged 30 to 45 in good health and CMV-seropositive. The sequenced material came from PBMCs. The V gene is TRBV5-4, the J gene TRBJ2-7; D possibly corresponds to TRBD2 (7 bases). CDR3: CASSPGRGQTYEQYF. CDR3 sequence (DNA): TGTGCCAGCAGCCCCGGGCGGGGGCAAACGTACGAGCAGTACTTC.